A few counts support the clone carrying this T cell receptor beta chain. Its antigen is currently unknown. This PCR relied on a set of 60 Vbeta primers and 13 Jbeta primers. Measured with immunoSEQ multiplex PCR; TCRdb has only the in-frame clones, and not every one. This sample has roughly 100,000 clones; 65% to 80% occur once, and the top ten carry 10%. The J segment lost 2 bases and the V segment lost 7 bases, leaving 4 bases of the junction unmatched. The CDR3 has 13 residues. Per the germline V gene, CDR1 is MNHNY and CDR2 is SVGAGI (reference sequence). The sample comes from a study of cytomegalovirus exposure and HLA in healthy donors. Study-level findings and limits: When the data were analyzed later, several of the most significant clusters appeared to be linked to common viral pathogens. Serostatus for CMV was the only available immune exposure information.

This sequence originates from a woman aged 18-30 years in good health and CMV-seropositive. Sequenced: PBMCs. The chain uses TRBV6-6 and TRBJ1-2; 7 bases fit TRBD1. The chain's CDR3 is CASKSDRNYGYTF. The CDR3 bases are TGTGCCAGCAAATCGGACAGGAACTATGGCTACACCTTC.